This is a list of T cell receptor beta chains from one sample in a study of blood T cell repertoires in COVID-19. Some clones are missing from TCRdb's copy, which holds only in-frame ones; the method was immunoSEQ multiplex PCR. The table lists 150,000 to 200,000 clones, less than 85% of them singletons. What was sequenced was peripheral blood. The receptor set was obtained from a middle-aged woman with COVID-19, enrolled during active disease. Each CDR3 is given with its conserved first and last residue. A D gene is named only where the DNA matches it firmly. Clone size is given for some rows only: seen once, a few or many times, or a class if the clone is expanded.

D,size,J,V,DNA,CDR3
TRBD1,-,TRBJ2-7,TRBV19,TGTGCCAGTAGTGCGGACAGGTTCGTCGAGCAGTACTTC,CASSADRFVEQYF
TRBD2,once,TRBJ2-1,TRBV11-3,TGTGCCAGCAGCTTTGCGCGGGAGAGTGAGCAGTTCTTC,CASSFARESEQFF
-,-,TRBJ1-4,TRBV30,TGTGCCTGGAGTGATGGGCAGGATGAAAAACTGTTTTTT,CAWSDGQDEKLFF
-,-,TRBJ2-3,TRBV10-1,TGCGCCAGCAGTACTAGCAGCGATACGCAGTATTTT,CASSTSSDTQYF
-,once,TRBJ1-2,TRBV3-1/TRBV3-2,TGTGCCAGCAGCCAAGAGTTACACCAGAGGGGCTACACCTTC,CASSQELHQRGYTF
-,once,TRBJ1-4,TRBV11-2,TGTGCCAGCAGCTTAGATTTAGGGGATAGCGGAGAAAAACTGTTTTTT,CASSLDLGDSGEKLFF
TRBD2,-,TRBJ2-1,TRBV3-1/TRBV3-2,TGTGCCAGCAGCCAATCGATGGCTAGCGGGATAAATGAGCAGTTCTTC,CASSQSMASGINEQFF
TRBD2,-,TRBJ2-2,TRBV11-2,TGTGCCAGCAGCTATAGCGGGGGGGCGACCGGGGAGCTGTTTTTT,CASSYSGGATGELFF
TRBD2,-,TRBJ2-1,TRBV3-1/TRBV3-2,TGTGCCAGCAGCCAAGGTCTAGCGGGAGGCAATGAGCAGTTCTTC,CASSQGLAGGNEQFF
-,once,TRBJ1-5,TRBV7-8,TGTGCCAGCAGCTCGACGGTGGGGCGATATCAGCCCCAGCATTTT,CASSSTVGRYQPQHF
TRBD2,-,TRBJ2-5,TRBV5-1,TGCGCCAGCAGCCACAACCGGGGGGGGGCTGGGGAGACCCAGTACTTC,CASSHNRGGAGETQYF
-,-,TRBJ1-6,TRBV20-1,TGCAGTGCGGCCACAGGGTTAGACCTCCACTTT,CSAATGLDLHF
-,-,TRBJ1-5,TRBV12-3/TRBV12-4,TGTGCCAGCACCAGGGTTGGACAGCCCCAGCATTTT,CASTRVGQPQHF
TRBD2,-,TRBJ2-6,TRBV19,TGTGCCAGTAGTAGTCTAGCGGGAGGCTCTGGGGCCAACGTCCTGACTTTC,CASSSLAGGSGANVLTF
-,-,TRBJ1-2,TRBV30,TGTGCCTGGAGTGTAAAGGGACCCAGGGGTTTCAAATACTATGGCTACACCTTC,CAWSVKGPRGFKYYGYTF
-,-,TRBJ1-1,TRBV21-1,TGTGCCAGATCGAGGAACACTGAAGCTTTCTTT,CARSRNTEAFF
TRBD1,-,TRBJ1-4,TRBV2,TGTGCCAGCAGGGTGGGACAGGGGTCTGAAAAACTGTTTTTT,CASRVGQGSEKLFF
-,-,TRBJ2-2,TRBV6-5,TGTGCCAGCAGTTACTCAGGCCAGCGGAGCACCGGGGAGCTGTTTTTT,CASSYSGQRSTGELFF
TRBD1,-,TRBJ1-3,TRBV9,TGTGCCAGCAGCTCTGACAGGGGTGGAAACACCATATATTTT,CASSSDRGGNTIYF
TRBD1,few,TRBJ2-2,TRBV29-1,TGCAGCGTGGGACAGGGAATTTCTCCCGGGGAGCTGTTTTTT,CSVGQGISPGELFF
-,-,TRBJ2-1,TRBV5-1,TGCGCCAGCAGCTTCTCCGGGAGTTTGGAGCAGTTCTTC,CASSFSGSLEQFF
-,-,TRBJ1-1,TRBV15,TGTGCCACCAGCCGAAGAGCTGAAGCTTTCTTT,CATSRRAEAFF
TRBD1,-,TRBJ2-7,TRBV4-1,TGCGCCAGCAGCCAGGGCCCGGGACAGGGGATCTACGAGCAGTACTTC,CASSQGPGQGIYEQYF
TRBD2,-,TRBJ2-1,TRBV7-9,TGTGCCAGCAGTCCTAGCGGGAGGTTGAACAATGAGCAGTTCTTC,CASSPSGRLNNEQFF
-,-,TRBJ1-5,TRBV16,TGTGCCAGCAGCTCCGAATCAGGTCAGCCCCAGCATTTT,CASSSESGQPQHF
TRBD2,-,TRBJ2-5,TRBV15,TGTGCCACCAGCAAGGGGGGGACTAGCGAAGCCCAGTACTTC,CATSKGGTSEAQYF
-,-,TRBJ1-2,TRBV2,TGTGCCAGCGCTTTCGGGGGGGAAGGAGGGTATGGCTACACCTTC,CASAFGGEGGYGYTF
TRBD1,-,TRBJ1-2,TRBV6-6,TGTGCCAGCAGTTACCAGGGGACAGGGCATGGCTACACCTTC,CASSYQGTGHGYTF
-,-,TRBJ1-4,TRBV20-1,TGCAGTGCTAGACGGGGGGAAAAACTGTTTTTT,CSARRGEKLFF
-,-,TRBJ2-5,TRBV28,TGTGCCAGCAGACCAAACAGGGTAGAGACCCAGTACTTC,CASRPNRVETQYF
-,-,TRBJ2-1,TRBV9,TGTGCCAGCACCCCACGTGTCGGAGTCGAATACAATGAGCAGTTCTTC,CASTPRVGVEYNEQFF